The subject of this entry is one TCR beta chain. This table comes from immunoSEQ multiplex PCR, and its TCRdb copy is limited to in-frame clones, with some not included. The repertoire holds 90,000 to 120,000 clones, with approximately 80% as singletons. The sample belongs to a study of control samples from healthy donors and cancer patients. V was trimmed by 4 bases and J by 4 bases, leaving 11 bases between them. Looked up from germline, CDR1 is SGHRS and CDR2 is YFSETQ. This CDR3 contains 13 residues. Sequenced input: blood. This receptor was obtained from a man aged 18 to 29 in good health. V gene TRBV5-1 combines with J gene TRBJ1-2, with D uncertain. The CDR3 DNA reads TGCGCCAGCAGCGCCGCGGGGATCTATGGCTACACCTTC. Protein product: CASSAAGIYGYTF.